Below are 8 T cell receptor beta chains sequenced from a single sample in a study of CD8+ T cells in alopecia areata. RNA extraction and reverse transcription yielded cDNA as sequencing template. Method: immunoSEQ multiplex PCR; TCRdb's copy keeps in-frame clones and lacks some. Of some 110,000 clones in the sample, around two fifths were seen once. The sample comprised CD4+ T cells sorted from blood. These receptors originate from a human donor with alopecia areata.

The genes are TRBV5-6 and TRBJ2-3; D unresolved. The germline V gene encodes CDR1 SGHDT and CDR2 YYEEEE. CDR3 length equals 13 residues. Trimming removed 4 bases at V and 4 bases at J, with 10 bases between. CDR3 in amino acids: CASSLGPSDTQYF. The CDR3 coding sequence is TGTGCCAGCAGCCTCGGCCCGTCAGATACGCAGTATTTT.

V is TRBV4-1 and J is TRBJ2-1; 12 bases are a match to TRBD2. The CDR3 sequence is 19 residues long. The J segment lost 7 bases and the V segment lost 0 bases, leaving 13 bases of the junction unmatched. Germline V gene sequence: CDR1 MGHRA, CDR2 YSYEKL. CDR3 in DNA: TGCGCCAGCAGCCAAGATCACGAATCTAGCGGGAGGGCCCTTAATGAGCAGTTCTTC. Its translation is CASSQDHESSGRALNEQFF.

This clone was seen a few times. The chain is built from TRBV18 and TRBJ1-1; a weak D match, TRBD1 (6 bases). Per germline, CDR1 KGHSH and CDR2 LQKENI. Trimming shortened V by 6 bases and J by 3 bases, and 17 bases separated the two germline ends. CDR3 size: 15 residues. CDR3 in amino acids: CASSEGEALYTEAFF. The CDR3 DNA reads as TGTGCCAGCTCCGAGGGGGAAGCTCTCTACACTGAAGCTTTCTTT.

The chain couples TRBV28 to TRBJ2-2; TRBD2 agrees at 7 bases. Germline CDR1 MDHEN, CDR2 SYDVKM. This CDR3 comprises 13 residues. V was pared by 7 bases and J by 4 bases, with 3 bases of the junction left unmatched. Here the CDR3 DNA reads TGTGCCAGCACCGGCGGGAGCACCGGGGAGCTGTTTTTT. Residues: CASTGGSTGELFF.

The chain combines TRBV29-1 with TRBJ2-7; 9 positions agree with TRBD1. From germline, CDR1 is SQVTM and CDR2 ANQGSEA. J lost 7 bases, V lost 7 bases, and 14 bases had no gene match. The CDR3 consists of 14 residues. The DNA for the CDR3 is TGCAGCGCCAAAAGTACGGACAGGGGCAAAGAGCAGTACTTC. Its translation: CSAKSTDRGKEQYF.

The chain links TRBV29-1 to TRBJ2-1; D perhaps matches TRBD1 (6 bases). The germline CDR1 and CDR2 sequences are SQVTM and ANQGSEA. With 0 bases removed from V and 8 bases from J, the gap between germline ends came to 11 bases. The CDR3 has 13 residues. CDR3 sequence reads: CSVEEQGRDEQFF. CDR3 coding DNA: TGCAGCGTTGAAGAACAGGGTCGGGATGAGCAGTTCTTC.

DNA for the CDR3: TGTGCCAGCAGCCGGGGGCACGGGAGGGCCGAAGAGACCCAGTACTTC. It yields the protein CASSRGHGRAEETQYF. The chain is built from TRBV27 and TRBJ2-5; 8 bases match TRBD2. The V segment lost 6 bases and the J segment 3 bases; nucleotides outside the gene matches: 12. The germline V gene encodes CDR1 MNHEY and CDR2 SMNVEV (reference sequence). This CDR3 region has 16 residues.

This chain connects TRBV28 to TRBJ2-3, with D unresolved. Germline V gives CDR1 MDHEN, CDR2 SYDVKM. The CDR3 runs to 12 residues. With 5 bases removed from V and 8 bases from J, the gap between germline ends came to 11 bases. Here the CDR3 DNA reads TGTGCCAGCAGTCTCCGGGTCGGTACGCAGTATTTT. It specifies CASSLRVGTQYF.